Below are 32 T cell receptor beta chains sequenced from a single sample in a study of blood T cell repertoires in COVID-19. Sequenced by immunoSEQ multiplex PCR; TCRdb stores in-frame clones only, minus some. The sample holds 250,000 to 300,000 clones, roughly 86% seen once. The sequenced sample was PBMCs or T cells enriched from blood (not recorded which). These receptors all come from a woman aged 25 to 45 who had recovered from COVID-19.

The chain links TRBV11-3 to TRBJ2-3, with D possibly being TRBD1 (6 bases). V was clipped by 5 bases and J by 2 bases, with 14 bases between them. This CDR3 comprises 15 residues. Germline V gene lookup returns CDR1 SGHNT and CDR2 YENEEA. The CDR3 DNA sequence: TGTGCCAGCAGCCCTAGGGGGTCCAACACAGATACGCAGTATTTT. This sequence encodes CASSPRGSNTDTQYF.

This chain uses TRBV7-9 with TRBJ1-4; 12 bases fit TRBD1. The V segment lost 5 bases and the J segment 10 bases; nucleotides outside the gene matches: 5. CDR3 length equals 14 residues. The germline CDR1 and CDR2 sequences are SEHNR and FQNEAQ (reference sequence). CDR3 in DNA: TGTGCCAGCAGCCCCGGGACAGGGGGCAGAAAACTGTTTTTT. This encodes CASSPGTGGRKLFF.

The J gene is TRBJ1-3, the V gene TRBV4-1; 7 bases map to TRBD1. Germline CDR1 MGHRA, CDR2 YSYEKL. This CDR3 has 14 residues. With V trimmed by 3 bases and J by 2 bases, 1 base remained unmatched. The CDR3 region is CASSQGTAGNTIYF. CDR3 in DNA: TGCGCCAGCAGCCAGGGGACAGCTGGAAACACCATATATTTT.

CDR3 in DNA: TGTGCCACCACCGGGACAGGGGATGGGGGCTACACCTTC. Residues: CATTGTGDGGYTF. The rearrangement uses TRBV9 and TRBJ1-2, with 10 bases aligning to TRBD1. This CDR3 has 13 amino acids. Germline assignment: CDR1 SGDLS and CDR2 YYNGEE. V was clipped by 9 bases and J by 8 bases; unmatched bases: 10.

Details on this clone: Other DNA sequences in the same sample also yield this CDR3. The chain employs TRBV18 and TRBJ1-1; D remains ambiguous. The CDR3 has 14 residues. With 3 bases removed from V and 2 bases from J, the gap between germline ends came to 10 bases. From germline, CDR1 is KGHSH and CDR2 LQKENI. This chain's CDR3 is CASSPRTGNTEAFF. CDR3 in DNA: TGTGCCAGCTCACCTCGGACGGGAAACACTGAAGCTTTCTTT.

The V call is TRBV5-1, the J call TRBJ1-2; a possible D gene is TRBD1 (6 bases). Germline V gene data show CDR1 as SGHRS and CDR2 as YFSETQ. The CDR3 is 15 residues long. Trimming removed 4 bases at V and 8 bases at J, with 21 bases between. The CDR3, as DNA: TGCGCCAGCAGCACATTGCCGGGACAAGGTGAAGGCTACACCTTC. It is translated as CASSTLPGQGEGYTF.

V gene TRBV13 combines with J gene TRBJ1-4; D unclear. V lost 3 bases, J lost 0 bases, and 11 bases lay in between. The CDR3 loop spans 16 amino acids. In germline, CDR1 is PRHDT, CDR2 FYEKMQ (reference sequence). The CDR3 sequence is CASSLRDLATNEKLFF. CDR3 coding DNA: TGTGCCAGCAGCTTGAGAGACTTGGCAACTAATGAAAAACTGTTTTTT.

The chain is built from TRBV27 and TRBJ1-3, with 7 bases aligning to TRBD1. CDR3 length equals 15 residues. Germline loops: CDR1 MNHEY, CDR2 SMNVEV (reference sequence). V lost 5 bases to trimming and J lost 1 base; unmatched junction nucleotides: 5. The CDR3 sequence is CASSQQGTSGNTIYF. CDR3 nucleotides: TGTGCCAGCAGTCAACAGGGGACGTCTGGAAACACCATATATTTT.

The rearrangement joins TRBV12-3 or TRBV12-4 to TRBJ1-5; D is undetermined. The V end lost 8 bases, the J end lost 7 bases, and 15 bases lay between the germline ends. The CDR3 sequence is 13 residues long. The CDR3 is CASRGLVGQPQHF. The CDR3 region has the DNA TGTGCCAGCCGAGGGTTGGTGGGCCAGCCCCAGCATTTT.

V usage is TRBV19 and J usage is TRBJ2-4, with 9 positions matching TRBD1. From germline, CDR1 is LNHDA and CDR2 SQIVND (reference sequence). V lost 4 bases, J lost 9 bases, and 7 bases stayed unmatched. The CDR3 is 14 residues long. CDR3 DNA sequence: TGTGCCAGTAGTAGGGGACAGGGAGTATTCATTCAGTACTTC. Translated: CASSRGQGVFIQYF.

The chain has TRBV4-3 and TRBJ2-3; TRBD2 agrees at 7 bases. V lost 2 bases to trimming and J lost 1 base; unmatched junction nucleotides: 12. CDR1 and CDR2 (germline): LGHNA, YSLEER. CDR3 length: 18 residues. CDR3 residues: CASSQTGGGNARTDTQYF. DNA for the CDR3: TGCGCCAGCAGCCAAACGGGCGGGGGAAACGCTCGCACAGATACGCAGTATTTT.

The chain carries TRBV7-9 and TRBJ1-5; D remains unclear. Germline loops: CDR1 SEHNR, CDR2 FQNEAQ (reference sequence). V lost 5 bases to trimming and J lost 7 bases, with 12 bases between them. The CDR3 covers 13 residues. The CDR3 DNA is TGTGCCAGCAGCCGCGGGATTGAACAGCCCCAGCATTTT. This codes for CASSRGIEQPQHF.

The chain employs TRBV4-1 and TRBJ1-5; 7 positions match TRBD1. The V segment lost 0 bases and the J segment 3 bases; nucleotides outside the gene matches: 2. From germline, CDR1 is MGHRA and CDR2 YSYEKL. The CDR3 totals 15 residues. CDR3 residues: CASSQEDRANQPQHF. CDR3 DNA sequence: TGCGCCAGCAGCCAAGAAGACAGGGCCAATCAGCCCCAGCATTTT.

The gene calls are TRBV6-2 or TRBV6-3 and TRBJ2-7; D possibly corresponds to TRBD1 (6 bases). V gave up 1 base and J gave up 2 bases, with 9 bases separating them. The CDR3 has 14 residues. Germline assignment: CDR1 MNHEY and CDR2 SVGEGT. CDR3 region: CASSYYREAYEQYF. The CDR3 region has the DNA TGTGCCAGCAGTTACTACAGGGAAGCCTACGAGCAGTACTTC.

This clone was seen a handful of times. This chain joins TRBV14 and TRBJ2-7; D is ambiguous. The V gene lost 1 base and the J gene lost 6 bases, with 10 bases spanning the gap. The CDR3 is 13 amino acids. Germline V gene sequence: CDR1 SGHDN, CDR2 FVKESK. CDR3 in amino acids: CASSQVSVSEQYF. CDR3 DNA: TGTGCCAGCAGCCAAGTCAGCGTGAGCGAGCAGTACTTC.

CDR3 nucleotides: TGTGCCAGCAGTCTCTCTCGGGTACGCGAGCAGTACTTC. As protein: CASSLSRVREQYF. The chain joins TRBV6-5 to TRBJ2-7, with D unclear. Trimming stripped 5 bases from V and 6 bases from J, with 14 bases between. This CDR3 comprises 13 residues. CDR1 and CDR2 from the germline V gene are MNHEY and SVGAGI.

This clone was found once. The rearrangement links TRBV27 to TRBJ2-3; possibly TRBD2 for D (5 bases). Germline V gene sequence: CDR1 MNHEY, CDR2 SMNVEV (reference sequence). The CDR3 is 15 residues long. V lost 6 bases to trimming and J lost 0 bases, with 13 bases between them. The CDR3 here is CASRRGLSSTDTQYF. CDR3 DNA sequence: TGTGCCAGCAGACGAGGACTCTCTAGCACAGATACGCAGTATTTT.

This sequence joins TRBV4-3 and TRBJ1-2; a weak D match, TRBD1 (6 bases). Germline V CDR1 and CDR2: LGHNA, YSLEER. The CDR3 has 15 residues. V shed 0 bases and J shed 8 bases, with 16 bases lying between them. CDR3 residues: CASSQDGRGTAGYTF. Written as DNA, the CDR3 is TGCGCCAGCAGCCAAGATGGTAGGGGGACGGCAGGCTACACCTTC.

The J gene is TRBJ1-4, the V gene TRBV5-3; 9 positions agree with TRBD1. TRBV5-3 belongs to the ORF category, with a function that is uncertain. Unmatched junction bases numbered 11, after V lost 2 bases and J lost 0 bases. This CDR3 is built from 19 residues. Here the CDR3 reads CARSFNSGQGRSTNEKLFF. DNA of the CDR3: TGTGCCAGAAGCTTCAACTCGGGACAGGGCCGCTCAACTAATGAAAAACTGTTTTTT.

The gene calls are TRBV5-1 and TRBJ2-7; 10 bases match TRBD2. CDR3 length: 15 amino acids. Germline-derived CDR1 and CDR2 are SGHRS and YFSETQ. V was pared by 0 bases and J by 6 bases, with 6 bases of the junction left unmatched. CDR3: CASSLVLAGALEQYF. In DNA form, the CDR3 reads TGCGCCAGCAGCTTGGTTCTAGCGGGAGCACTCGAGCAGTACTTC. The variable domain in full, completed from reference TRBV5-1 and TRBJ2-7, reads KAGVTQTPRYLIKTRGQQVTLSCSPISGHRSVSWYQQTPGQGLQFLFEYFSETQRNKGNFPGRFSGRQFSNSRSEMNVSTLELGDSALYLCASSLVLAGALEQYFGPGTRLTVT.

The gene calls are TRBV4-1 and TRBJ1-2; TRBD1 might be the D (5 bases). Looked up from germline, CDR1 is MGHRA and CDR2 is YSYEKL. CDR3 length: 19 residues. Trimming pared 4 bases from V and 4 bases from J, leaving 28 bases between. The CDR3 sequence: CASSPHRDSNRFLSYGYTF. CDR3 bases: TGCGCCAGCAGCCCGCACCGGGACTCAAACAGGTTCCTATCCTATGGCTACACCTTC.

The chain links TRBV28 to TRBJ2-3, with 9 positions matching TRBD1. This CDR3 has 16 residues. Trimming took 5 bases from V and 2 from J; bases not matched to a gene: 8. Germline-derived CDR1 and CDR2 are MDHEN and SYDVKM. The CDR3 loop is CASSLTGGRITDTQYF. For the CDR3, the DNA is TGTGCCAGCAGTCTGACAGGGGGAAGGATCACAGATACGCAGTATTTT.

The rearrangement links TRBV27 to TRBJ2-7; 8 bases map to TRBD1. The J segment lost 3 bases and the V segment lost 6 bases, leaving 7 bases of the junction unmatched. The CDR3 has 14 amino acids. In germline, CDR1 is MNHEY, CDR2 SMNVEV (reference sequence). CDR3 coding DNA: TGTGCCAGCAGCTCTACGACAGGGGACTACGAGCAGTACTTC. The encoded protein is CASSSTTGDYEQYF.

The chain links TRBV7-8 to TRBJ2-1; 12 positions match TRBD2. CDR1 is SGHVS, CDR2 FQNEAQ, per germline. V was pared by 5 bases and J by 3 bases, with 5 bases of the junction left unmatched. This CDR3 has 16 amino acids. CDR3 nucleotides: TGTGCCAGCAGCCCAGGACTAGCGGGGAGCTACAATGAGCAGTTCTTC. Translation: CASSPGLAGSYNEQFF. Full variable domain (rest looked up from reference TRBV7-8 and TRBJ2-1): GAGVSQSPRYKVAKRGQDVALRCDPISGHVSLFWYQQALGQGPEFLTYFQNEAQLDKSGLPSDRFFAERPEGSVSTLKIQRTQQEDSAVYLCASSPGLAGSYNEQFFGPGTRLTVL.

The chain couples TRBV3-1 (or the pseudogene TRBV3-2) to TRBJ2-1; 9 nucleotides match TRBD1. The CDR3 totals 14 residues. Germline values: CDR1 LGHDT, CDR2 YNNKEL (reference sequence). Losses at the gene ends were 0 bases for V and 6 bases for J; bases not matched to a gene: 0. The CDR3 bases are TGTGCCAGCAGCCAAGAGACAGGGGGCAATGAGCAGTTCTTC. Translation gives CASSQETGGNEQFF.

The CDR3 here is CASRGPGGPGNTIYF. The CDR3 nucleotides read TGTGCCAGCAGGGGGCCCGGGGGACCTGGAAACACCATATATTTT. The gene calls are TRBV28 and TRBJ1-3; perhaps TRBD1 as D (5 bases). Trimming removed 6 bases from V and 2 bases from J, with 14 bases in between. This CDR3 region has 15 residues. In germline, CDR1 is MDHEN, CDR2 SYDVKM.

The rearrangement joins TRBV7-2 to TRBJ2-7; 11 nucleotides align to TRBD2. CDR3 length: 14 amino acids. J lost 5 bases, V lost 4 bases, and 4 bases had no gene match. CDR1 is SGHTA and CDR2 is FQGNSA in the germline V gene. CDR3 bases: TGTGCCAGCAGCTCGGGACTAGCGGAGAACGAGCAGTACTTC. It yields the protein CASSSGLAENEQYF.

The rearrangement links TRBV7-2 to TRBJ2-1, with 8 bases fitting TRBD2. CDR1 and CDR2 (germline): SGHTA, FQGNSA. This CDR3 contains 15 residues. Losses at the gene ends were 5 bases for V and 8 bases for J; bases not matched to a gene: 11. CDR3 coding DNA: TGTGCCAGCAGCCTCCAGCGGGGGATTAAGGATGAGCAGTTCTTC. Translation: CASSLQRGIKDEQFF.

This clone was counted only a few times. The chain employs TRBV28 and TRBJ1-5, with D unresolved. Germline CDR1 MDHEN, CDR2 SYDVKM. With 8 bases removed from V and 0 bases from J, the gap between germline ends came to 11 bases. The CDR3 extends over 14 amino acids. The CDR3 nucleotides are TGTGCCAGCCGATTCACTTATAGCAATCAGCCCCAGCATTTT. This translates into CASRFTYSNQPQHF.

The rearrangement joins TRBV27 to TRBJ2-7; D might be TRBD2 (5 bases). The germline V gene has CDR1 MNHEY and CDR2 SMNVEV (reference sequence). The CDR3 has 14 residues. V lost 4 bases and J lost 6, with 16 bases in between. The CDR3 DNA reads as TGTGCCAGCAGTTCCCTCCCCCCCGAGGGCGAGCAGTACTTC. Its translation: CASSSLPPEGEQYF.

The V gene is TRBV7-8, the J gene TRBJ1-4; D remains ambiguous. CDR3 length equals 16 residues. Trimming removed 5 bases at V and 8 bases at J, with 21 bases between. The germline CDR1 and CDR2 sequences are SGHVS and FQNEAQ. Written as DNA, the CDR3 is TGTGCCAGCAGCGTCCGGGAAACCAAGACCGGGGAAAAACTGTTTTTT. Its translation is CASSVRETKTGEKLFF.

This clone has just one count. This chain connects TRBV4-1 to TRBJ2-7, with TRBD1 as a possible D gene (6 bases). CDR1 is MGHRA and CDR2 is YSYEKL in the germline V gene. This CDR3 region has 15 residues. V was pared by 2 bases and J by 3 bases, with 14 bases between. CDR3 in DNA: TGCGCCAGCAGCCAAAACCGGGACACACGCTACGAGCAGTACTTC. It specifies CASSQNRDTRYEQYF.